Listed below are T cell receptor beta chains from one sample, sequenced in a study of blood T cells in healthy people across ages. In TCRdb, the 5' RACE reads were re-called with MiXCR into one record per CDR3 protein. The data show more than 800,000 distinct CDR3 sequences, 45% seen once. Sequencing input: blood. These receptors all stem from a woman in her sixties in good health. The CDR3 runs from the conserved cysteine through the conserved F or W. The D gene is left open where the match is weak. For some rows the clone size is stated as once, few or many, or as a class when expanded; others skip it.

V: TRBV27; D: NA; size: NA; J: TRBJ1-5; CDR3: CASSRGTNQPQHF; DNA: TGTGCCAGCAGTCGGGGAACGAATCAGCCCCAGCATTTT
V: TRBV6-6; D: NA; size: NA; J: TRBJ1-5; CDR3: CASSPGIQPQHF; DNA: TGTGCCAGCAGCCCAGGGATTCAGCCCCAGCATTTT
V: TRBV6-5; D: TRBD1; size: NA; J: TRBJ1-2; CDR3: CASSSWTGGGYTF; DNA: TGTGCCAGCAGTTCCTGGACAGGGGGCGGCTACACCTTC
V: TRBV27; D: TRBD1; size: many; J: TRBJ1-2; CDR3: CASSSRQGVGYTF; DNA: TGTGCCAGCAGTTCCCGACAGGGGGTAGGCTACACCTTC
V: TRBV24-1; D: NA; size: few; J: TRBJ2-1; CDR3: CATSDLTPRGVNEQFF; DNA: TGTGCCACCAGTGATTTGACACCCCGAGGGGTCAATGAGCAGTTCTTC
V: TRBV7-2; D: NA; size: NA; J: TRBJ2-2; CDR3: CASSLVPGPRGAGELFF; DNA: TGTGCCAGCAGCTTAGTCCCGGGGCCACGAGGGGCCGGGGAGCTGTTTTTT
V: TRBV27; D: NA; size: NA; J: TRBJ1-1; CDR3: CASSLPGGAEAFF; DNA: TGTGCCAGCAGTTTACCGGGGGGGGCTGAAGCTTTCTTT
V: TRBV27; D: TRBD1; size: few; J: TRBJ2-7; CDR3: CASSLGYRGAPYEQYF; DNA: TGTGCCAGCAGTTTAGGTTACAGGGGAGCCCCCTACGAGCAGTACTTC
V: TRBV11-1; D: NA; size: NA; J: TRBJ2-7; CDR3: CASSSGRGREKHYEQYF; DNA: TGTGCCAGCAGCTCCGGCAGGGGGCGGGAGAAGCACTACGAGCAGTACTTC
V: TRBV14; D: NA; size: once; J: TRBJ2-1; CDR3: CASSQVTGGRSYNEQFF; DNA: TGTGCCAGCAGCCAAGTTACCGGGGGGCGCTCCTACAATGAGCAGTTCTTC
V: TRBV20-1; D: NA; size: NA; J: TRBJ1-5; CDR3: CSARDSPQPQHF; DNA: TGCAGTGCTAGAGATTCACCCCAGCCCCAGCATTTT
V: TRBV15; D: NA; size: few; J: TRBJ2-5; CDR3: CATRRGLGFQETQYF; DNA: TGTGCCACCAGAAGAGGTTTGGGATTTCAAGAGACCCAGTACTTC
V: TRBV7-2; D: NA; size: NA; J: TRBJ2-1; CDR3: CASSLFAAPHVSGEQFF; DNA: TGTGCCAGCAGCTTATTTGCAGCGCCCCACGTTTCTGGTGAGCAGTTCTTC
V: TRBV5-5; D: TRBD2; size: few; J: TRBJ2-7; CDR3: CASSLRTSGSIDEQYF; DNA: TGTGCCAGCAGCTTGAGGACTAGCGGGAGTATTGACGAGCAGTACTTC
V: TRBV29-1; D: NA; size: NA; J: TRBJ2-2; CDR3: CSVVVGGTGELFF; DNA: TGCAGCGTTGTCGTCGGGGGCACCGGGGAGCTGTTTTTT
V: TRBV7-9; D: TRBD1; size: NA; J: TRBJ2-3; CDR3: CASSFPGQGARERTTDTQYF; DNA: TGTGCCAGCAGCTTCCCGGGACAGGGGGCGCGGGAGCGGACCACAGATACGCAGTATTTT
V: TRBV6-5; D: TRBD1; size: NA; J: TRBJ2-7; CDR3: CASSYTDRATYEQYF; DNA: TGTGCCAGCAGCTATACAGACAGGGCCACCTACGAGCAGTACTTC
V: TRBV15; D: TRBD1; size: NA; J: TRBJ2-1; CDR3: CATSNVGTGVNEQFF; DNA: TGTGCCACCAGCAATGTAGGGACAGGGGTGAATGAGCAGTTCTTC
V: TRBV30; D: TRBD2; size: NA; J: TRBJ2-1; CDR3: CAWSVSGSYNEQFF; DNA: TGTGCCTGGAGTGTTAGCGGGTCATACAATGAGCAGTTCTTC
V: TRBV15; D: TRBD2; size: NA; J: TRBJ2-3; CDR3: CATSRDQGRAGEGTDTQYF; DNA: TGTGCCACCAGCAGAGATCAAGGGAGGGCCGGGGAAGGGACAGATACGCAGTATTTT
V: TRBV20-1; D: NA; size: NA; J: TRBJ1-1; CDR3: CSASTVNSGAFF; DNA: TGCAGTGCTAGTACAGTGAACAGTGGAGCTTTCTTT
V: TRBV4-2; D: NA; size: NA; J: TRBJ2-5; CDR3: CASSQDPPETQYF; DNA: TGTGCCAGCAGCCAAGACCCCCCAGAGACCCAGTACTTC
V: TRBV19; D: NA; size: NA; J: TRBJ2-3; CDR3: CASSIVGASTDTQYF; DNA: TGTGCCAGTAGTATAGTGGGAGCTAGCACAGATACGCAGTATTTT
V: TRBV29-1; D: NA; size: NA; J: TRBJ1-1; CDR3: CSGSVSGNTEAFF; DNA: TGCAGCGGGTCAGTTAGCGGAAACACTGAAGCTTTCTTT
V: TRBV28; D: NA; size: NA; J: TRBJ1-1; CDR3: CASSPSTANTEAFF; DNA: TGTGCCAGCAGTCCGTCGACAGCGAACACTGAAGCTTTCTTT
V: TRBV11-1; D: TRBD1; size: once; J: TRBJ2-1; CDR3: CASSVGRGQGFDEQFF; DNA: TGTGCCAGCAGCGTTGGGCGGGGACAGGGATTCGATGAGCAGTTCTTC
V: TRBV15; D: NA; size: NA; J: TRBJ2-5; CDR3: CAASRVEDVGETQYF; DNA: TGTGCCGCCAGCAGGGTGGAGGATGTTGGAGAGACCCAGTACTTC
V: TRBV4-2; D: NA; size: few; J: TRBJ2-3; CDR3: CASSQETSADTQYF; DNA: TGTGCCAGCAGCCAAGAGACTAGTGCCGATACGCAGTATTTT
V: TRBV12-3/TRBV12-4; D: TRBD1; size: NA; J: TRBJ2-1; CDR3: CASSLGTGPQNEQFF; DNA: TGTGCCAGCAGCCTCGGGACAGGACCTCAAAATGAGCAGTTCTTC
V: TRBV27; D: NA; size: once; J: TRBJ1-2; CDR3: CASSFLSMNGYTF; DNA: TGTGCCAGCAGTTTTCTGTCGATGAATGGCTACACCTTC